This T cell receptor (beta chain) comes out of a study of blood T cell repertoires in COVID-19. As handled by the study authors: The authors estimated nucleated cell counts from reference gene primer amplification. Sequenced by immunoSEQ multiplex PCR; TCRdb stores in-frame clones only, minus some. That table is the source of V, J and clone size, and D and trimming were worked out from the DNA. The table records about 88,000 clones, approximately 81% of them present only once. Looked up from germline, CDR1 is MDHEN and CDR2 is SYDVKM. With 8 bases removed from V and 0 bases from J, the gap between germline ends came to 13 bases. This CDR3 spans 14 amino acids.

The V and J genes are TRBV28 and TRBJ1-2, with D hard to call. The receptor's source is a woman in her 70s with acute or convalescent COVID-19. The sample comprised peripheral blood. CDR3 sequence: CASATTASNYGYTF. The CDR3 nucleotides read TGTGCCAGCGCTACAACAGCCTCTAACTATGGCTACACCTTC.